The 23 T cell receptor beta chains below all came from one sample that was sequenced in a study of beta chain features in type 1 diabetes. The whole isolated RNA underwent reverse transcription, so sequencing captured expressed TCRB transcripts. Here immunoSEQ multiplex PCR was the method, and the copy in TCRdb shows in-frame clones only, minus some. The table lists almost 350,000 clones, around 9.3% of them singletons, with about 1% in the top ten. Findings and caveats of the study: In all four CD4+ subsets, TCRB CDR3 length was significantly, moderately reduced in type 1 diabetes.

No cognate antigen is known for these TCRs. Sequencing was performed on central memory CD4+ T cells from blood. These receptors were taken from a man under 40 with type 1 diabetes.

This clone has more than one count but fewer than ten. The chain combines TRBV30 with TRBJ2-3, with 7 nucleotides matching TRBD1. Per germline, CDR1 GTSNPN and CDR2 SVGIG (reference sequence). With 0 bases clipped from V and 6 bases from J, the junction kept 3 bases outside the gene matches. CDR3 length: 13 amino acids. CDR3: CAWSVLGGDTQYF. The CDR3 DNA is TGTGCCTGGAGTGTACTAGGGGGCGATACGCAGTATTTT.

This chain uses TRBV10-3 with TRBJ2-6; 11 bases fit TRBD1. Trimming took 3 bases from V and 4 from J; bases not matched to a gene: 11. This CDR3 contains 19 residues. From germline, CDR1 is ENHRY and CDR2 SYGVKD. The CDR3 DNA reads as TGTGCCATCAGTGACCCCGATCAGGACAGGGGGCCCGGGGCCAACGTCCTGACTTTC. Its translation: CAISDPDQDRGPGANVLTF.

CDR3 region: CASSRDVGLARETQYF. The CDR3 DNA is TGTGCCAGCAGCCGAGATGTCGGACTAGCGCGCGAGACCCAGTACTTC. V usage is TRBV7-2 and J usage is TRBJ2-5; TRBD2 matches 9 bases. CDR3 length: 16 residues. Germline V gene lookup returns CDR1 SGHTA and CDR2 FQGNSA. J lost 5 bases, V lost 5 bases, and 12 bases had no gene match.

The chain carries TRBV5-1 and TRBJ1-5, with D hard to call. V was trimmed by 0 bases and J by 3 bases, leaving 10 bases between them. This CDR3 has 15 amino acids. Germline-derived CDR1 and CDR2 are SGHRS and YFSETQ. The CDR3, as DNA: TGCGCCAGCAGCTTGGCCGCCGGGCTCAATCAGCCCCAGCATTTT. This encodes CASSLAAGLNQPQHF.

This clone has just one count. The CDR3 region has the DNA TGCAGCGTTGAAGAGACCCGGGACAGGGGTTACGAGCAGTACTTC. Translation gives CSVEETRDRGYEQYF. This sequence joins TRBV29-1 and TRBJ2-7, with TRBD1 matching 10 bases. The V and J ends lost 0 bases and 4 bases, in that order; junction bases with no gene match: 6. CDR1 SQVTM and CDR2 ANQGSEA come from the germline V gene. The CDR3 covers 15 residues.

There are many counts of this clone. V usage is TRBV30 and J usage is TRBJ1-1; D may be TRBD1 (6 bases). Germline values: CDR1 GTSNPN, CDR2 SVGIG (reference sequence). Trimming removed 0 bases from V and 4 bases from J, with 9 bases in between. The CDR3 contains 13 residues. CDR3 sequence: CAWSVTGRTEAFF. In nucleotides, the CDR3 is TGTGCCTGGAGTGTGACAGGACGCACTGAAGCTTTCTTT.

This clone was seen a handful of times. The chain has TRBV14 and TRBJ2-7; unclear D gene. V dropped 10 bases and J dropped 3 bases, with 13 bases sitting between them. Germline CDR1 SGHDN, CDR2 FVKESK. The CDR3 runs 12 residues. The CDR3, as DNA: TGTGCCACCTCCCTTTCGGGCTACGAGCAGTACTTC. This sequence encodes CATSLSGYEQYF.

This clone came up a few times. The chain has TRBV5-1 and TRBJ1-1; 9 bases fit TRBD1. CDR1 is SGHRS and CDR2 is YFSETQ in the germline V gene. V shed 3 bases and J 8 bases; nucleotides not matched to a gene: 8. The CDR3 extends over 14 amino acids. CDR3: CASSSGTGKQEAFF. The CDR3, as DNA: TGCGCCAGCAGCTCCGGGACAGGGAAGCAAGAAGCTTTCTTT.

The V and J genes are TRBV9 and TRBJ1-2; D is undetermined. CDR1 and CDR2 (germline): SGDLS, YYNGEE. V was trimmed by 1 base and J by 3 bases, leaving 7 bases between them. The CDR3 consists of 13 residues. CDR3 nucleotide sequence: TGTGCCAGCAGCGTAAACTGGGACTATGGCTACACCTTC. It specifies CASSVNWDYGYTF.

The chain employs TRBV5-1 and TRBJ2-1; the match to TRBD2 covers 11 bases. Germline values: CDR1 SGHRS, CDR2 YFSETQ. This CDR3 contains 16 residues. With 0 bases clipped from V and 7 bases from J, the junction kept 6 bases outside the gene matches. DNA of the CDR3: TGCGCCAGCAGCTTGGCCCCCTCTAGCGGGGGGAATGAGCAGTTCTTC. Its translation is CASSLAPSSGGNEQFF. Combining the CDR3 with reference TRBV5-1 and TRBJ2-1 gives the whole variable domain KAGVTQTPRYLIKTRGQQVTLSCSPISGHRSVSWYQQTPGQGLQFLFEYFSETQRNKGNFPGRFSGRQFSNSRSEMNVSTLELGDSALYLCASSLAPSSGGNEQFFGPGTRLTVL.

CDR3 in DNA: TGCGCCAGCAGCGAGGACAGGTCTAGCTCCTACGAGCAGTACTTC. The encoded protein is CASSEDRSSSYEQYF. The chain has TRBV5-1 and TRBJ2-7; 7 bases map to TRBD1. The junction had 7 bases not matched to a gene; V was cut back by 4 bases and J by 0 bases. Germline values: CDR1 SGHRS, CDR2 YFSETQ. This CDR3 contains 15 residues.

This clone was seen a handful of times. J is TRBJ1-6 and V is TRBV4-3; weak D call: TRBD1 (6 bases). With 1 base removed from V and 7 bases from J, the gap between germline ends came to 11 bases. Germline V CDR1 and CDR2: LGHNA, YSLEER. CDR3 length: 15 residues. The CDR3 loop is CASSQVKGQNSPLHF. The CDR3, as DNA: TGCGCCAGCAGCCAAGTTAAAGGACAGAATTCACCCCTCCACTTT.

The J gene is TRBJ2-2, the V gene TRBV18; D gene unclear. The germline CDR1 and CDR2 sequences are KGHSH and LQKENI. The CDR3 contains 14 residues. Deletions cut 6 bases from V and 0 bases from J, with 8 bases between. The CDR3 sequence: CASSKGSNTGELFF. The CDR3 nucleotides are TGTGCCAGCTCCAAGGGTTCGAACACCGGGGAGCTGTTTTTT.

This clone has more than one count but fewer than ten. The V call is TRBV28, the J call TRBJ1-2, with D possibly being TRBD1 (5 bases). This CDR3 has 13 residues. Deletions cut 3 bases from V and 7 bases from J, with 12 bases between. The germline V gene has CDR1 MDHEN and CDR2 SYDVKM. CDR3 nucleotides: TGTGCCAGCAGTTTGGGGCATGTAGGTGGCTACACCTTC. Translated, it gives CASSLGHVGGYTF.

Turning to this clone: Other DNA sequences within the sample encode an identical CDR3. This rearrangement joins TRBV28 to TRBJ2-5; 7 nucleotides line up with TRBD2. The CDR3 runs to 13 residues. CDR1 is MDHEN, CDR2 SYDVKM, per germline. V lost 3 bases to trimming and J lost 2 bases; unmatched junction nucleotides: 0. The CDR3 loop is CASSLGGQETQYF. The CDR3 DNA reads TGTGCCAGCAGTTTGGGGGGGCAAGAGACCCAGTACTTC.

Comments on this clone: Additional DNA sequences in this sample encode the identical CDR3. The CDR3 here is CASSLGAYEQYF. CDR3 DNA sequence: TGCGCCAGCAGCCTCGGAGCCTACGAGCAGTACTTC. The chain has TRBV5-1 and TRBJ2-7; no reliable D call. Looked up from germline, CDR1 is SGHRS and CDR2 is YFSETQ. The V end was cut by 4 bases, the J end by 2 bases, with 7 bases between. CDR3 length equals 12 residues.

This clone was found a few times. Here the CDR3 reads CASRISGGAAETQYF. The CDR3 DNA reads TGTGCCAGCAGGATTAGCGGGGGGGCCGCAGAGACCCAGTACTTC. The chain links TRBV6-1 to TRBJ2-5; 11 bases map to TRBD2. Germline loops: CDR1 MNHNS, CDR2 SASEGT. With V trimmed by 6 bases and J by 4 bases, 7 bases remained unmatched. This CDR3 contains 15 residues.

This clone has more than one count but fewer than ten. The V gene is TRBV27, the J gene TRBJ1-5, with a tentative D call TRBD1 (6 bases). CDR1 is MNHEY and CDR2 is SMNVEV in the germline V gene (reference sequence). V lost 6 bases and J lost 3, with 18 bases in between. CDR3 length: 16 amino acids. The CDR3 DNA follows: TGTGCCAGCAGACCTACAGGGAAAAGCCTCAATCAGCCCCAGCATTTT. Its protein is CASRPTGKSLNQPQHF.

This clone has at least ten counts. The chain employs TRBV6-1 and TRBJ1-4; D gene uncertain. Germline V gene lookup returns CDR1 MNHNS and CDR2 SASEGT. This CDR3 has 14 amino acids. V gave up 6 bases and J gave up 4 bases, with 12 bases separating them. Written as DNA, the CDR3 is TGTGCCAGCAGCGGAACAACCAATAATGAAAAACTGTTTTTT. It translates to CASSGTTNNEKLFF.

This clone appeared once. The CDR3 coding sequence is TGTGCCAGCAGCTTAGCACAATATCTCACCAAAAACATTCAGTACTTC. This sequence encodes CASSLAQYLTKNIQYF. The rearrangement links TRBV7-2 to TRBJ2-4, with D unresolved. V lost 0 bases to trimming and J lost 2 bases, with 11 bases between them. The CDR3 contains 16 residues. The germline gives CDR1 SGHTA, CDR2 FQGNSA.

This sequence joins TRBV15 and TRBJ2-5, with D perhaps matching TRBD1 (5 bases). The CDR3 has 15 residues. Deletions cut 0 bases from V and 4 bases from J, with 12 bases between. From germline, CDR1 is LNHNV and CDR2 YYDKDF (reference sequence). As DNA, the CDR3 is TGTGCCACCAGCAGAGATGGGCAGGGTACAGAGACCCAGTACTTC. The encoded protein is CATSRDGQGTETQYF.

In its sample, this clone was seen a few times. The V gene is TRBV10-1, the J gene TRBJ2-2; either TRBD1 or TRBD2 may fit D (5 bases each). V lost 6 bases and J lost 10, with 21 bases in between. The V gene's germline CDR1 is WNHNN and CDR2 SYGVQD (reference sequence). The CDR3 consists of 15 residues. CDR3 bases: TGCGCCAGCAGCCTTACCGGGACCAGAGGGAAGGAGCTGTTTTTT. Encoded protein: CASSLTGTRGKELFF.

This rearrangement joins TRBV5-1 to TRBJ2-7; no clear D gene. The germline V gene has CDR1 SGHRS and CDR2 YFSETQ. The CDR3 runs to 14 residues. The V and J ends lost 1 base and 2 bases respectively, with 10 bases between them. The CDR3 region is CASSLQTPTYEQYF. In DNA, the CDR3 is TGCGCCAGCAGCTTGCAGACACCCACCTACGAGCAGTACTTC.